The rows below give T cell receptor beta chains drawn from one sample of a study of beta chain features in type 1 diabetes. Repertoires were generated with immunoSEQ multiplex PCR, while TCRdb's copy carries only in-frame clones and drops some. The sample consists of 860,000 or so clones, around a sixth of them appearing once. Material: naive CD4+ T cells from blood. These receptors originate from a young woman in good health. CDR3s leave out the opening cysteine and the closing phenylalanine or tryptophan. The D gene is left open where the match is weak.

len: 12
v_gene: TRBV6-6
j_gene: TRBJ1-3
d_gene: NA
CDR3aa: ASSYSESGNTIY

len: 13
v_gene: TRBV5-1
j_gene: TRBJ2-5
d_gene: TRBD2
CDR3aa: ASSGKTSGQETQY

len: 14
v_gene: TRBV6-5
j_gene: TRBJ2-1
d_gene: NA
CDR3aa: ASSYRTVADYNEQF

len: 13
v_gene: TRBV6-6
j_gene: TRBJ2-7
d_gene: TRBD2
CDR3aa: ASSYFAGVSYEQY

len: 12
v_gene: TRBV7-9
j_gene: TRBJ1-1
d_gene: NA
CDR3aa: ASSAWGEATEAF

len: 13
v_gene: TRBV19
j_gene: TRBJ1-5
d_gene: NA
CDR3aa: ASSTISGAYQPQH

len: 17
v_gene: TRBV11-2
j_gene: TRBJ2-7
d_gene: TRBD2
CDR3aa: ASSPSLRAGLAGGYEQY

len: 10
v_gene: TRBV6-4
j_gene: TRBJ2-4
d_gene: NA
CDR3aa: ASRSGPNIQY

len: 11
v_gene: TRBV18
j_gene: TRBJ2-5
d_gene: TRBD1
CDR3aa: ASSPGTGETQY

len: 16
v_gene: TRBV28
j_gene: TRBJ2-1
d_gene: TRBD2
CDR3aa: ASSPPGPGTSGRNEQF

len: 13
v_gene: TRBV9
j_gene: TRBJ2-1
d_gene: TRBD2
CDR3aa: ASSPRAGAWNEQF

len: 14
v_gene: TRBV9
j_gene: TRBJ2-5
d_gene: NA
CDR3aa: ASSPNTHRGLETQY

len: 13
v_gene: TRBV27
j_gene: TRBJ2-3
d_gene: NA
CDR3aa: ASTAQRTSTDTQY

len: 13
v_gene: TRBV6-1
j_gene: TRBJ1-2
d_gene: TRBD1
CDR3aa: ASFEGTGTNYGYT

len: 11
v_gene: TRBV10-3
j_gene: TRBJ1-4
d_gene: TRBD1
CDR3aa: AISSGGGEKLF

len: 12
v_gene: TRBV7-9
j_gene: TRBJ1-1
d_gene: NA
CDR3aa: ASSLKGWNTEAF

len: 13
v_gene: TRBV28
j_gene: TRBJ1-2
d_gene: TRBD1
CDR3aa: ASSLWGQGARGYT

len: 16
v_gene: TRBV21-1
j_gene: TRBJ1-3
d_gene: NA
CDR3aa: ASSTSFLTGTSGNTIY

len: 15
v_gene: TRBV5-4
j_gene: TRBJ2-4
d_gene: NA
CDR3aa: ASSELGRDNAYNIQY

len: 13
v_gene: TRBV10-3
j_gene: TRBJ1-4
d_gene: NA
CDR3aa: AISEWGVGVEKLF

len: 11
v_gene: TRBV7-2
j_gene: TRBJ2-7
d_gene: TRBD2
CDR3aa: ASSLERESEQY

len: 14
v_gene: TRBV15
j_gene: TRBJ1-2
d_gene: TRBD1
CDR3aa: ATSRGGDPANYGYT

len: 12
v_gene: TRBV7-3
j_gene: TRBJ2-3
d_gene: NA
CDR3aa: ASSPQASTDTQY

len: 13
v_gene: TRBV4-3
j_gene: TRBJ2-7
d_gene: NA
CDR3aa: ASSQVSARTYEQY

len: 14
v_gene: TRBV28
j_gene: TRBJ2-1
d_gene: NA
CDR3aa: ASTPIPKSSYNEQF

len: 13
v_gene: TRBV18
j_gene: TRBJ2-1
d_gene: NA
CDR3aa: ASSPSLAPYNEQF

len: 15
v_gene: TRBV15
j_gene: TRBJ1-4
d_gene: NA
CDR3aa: ATSRDFLRRINEKLF

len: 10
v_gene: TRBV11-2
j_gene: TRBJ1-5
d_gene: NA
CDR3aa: ASSVNDQPQH

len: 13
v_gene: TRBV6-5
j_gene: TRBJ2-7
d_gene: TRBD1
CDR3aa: ASSYSGQGANEQY

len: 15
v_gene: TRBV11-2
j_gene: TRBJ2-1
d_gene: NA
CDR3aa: ASSFTGFELGSNEQF

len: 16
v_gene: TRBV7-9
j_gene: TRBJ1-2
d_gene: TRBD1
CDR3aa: ASSTATGTARLNYGYT

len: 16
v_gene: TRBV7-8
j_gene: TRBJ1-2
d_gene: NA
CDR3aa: ASSHNRVDRHNQNGYT

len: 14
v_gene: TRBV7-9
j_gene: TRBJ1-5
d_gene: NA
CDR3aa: ASSTVETYSNQPQH

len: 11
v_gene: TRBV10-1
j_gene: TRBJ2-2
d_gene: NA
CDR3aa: ASSEWGAGELF

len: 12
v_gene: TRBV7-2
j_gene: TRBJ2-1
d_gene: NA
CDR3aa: ASSLAASVHEQF